The entry below gives a single TCR beta chain sequence along with its context. This entry is derived from a study of blood T cell repertoires in COVID-19. At the level of the study: The cDNA or gDNA used as material had been derived from T cells, B-cell-depleted T cells, or PBMCs.

This CDR3 has 14 amino acids. Germline V CDR1 and CDR2: LGHDT, YNNKEL (reference sequence). V lost 5 bases, J lost 3 bases, and 4 bases stayed unmatched. TCRdb keeps only in-frame clones here, not all; method: immunoSEQ multiplex PCR. The profile shows under 200,000 clones, 88% of them singletons. The sequence derives from a man between 60 and 70 years old with acute or convalescent COVID-19. V and J are TRBV3-1 (or the pseudogene TRBV3-2) and TRBJ2-1; 7 bases match TRBD1. The sequencing sample was made of peripheral blood. The CDR3 sequence: CASSGDSGYNEQFF. The CDR3 region has the DNA TGTGCCAGCAGCGGGGACAGCGGCTACAATGAGCAGTTCTTC.